Listed below are T cell receptor beta chains from one sample, sequenced in a study of CD4 and CD8 cells across lung adenocarcinoma regions. TCRdb reprocessed the PCR reads via MiXCR and lists one record per CDR3 protein. Of around 9,800 distinct CDR3 sequences in the sample, 53% were seen once. Sequencing was carried out using CD4+ T cells from the center of a lung tumor. The source is a male donor with lung adenocarcinoma. The CD4 and CD8 labels of this study may be unreliable. CDR3s include the opening cysteine and the closing phenylalanine or tryptophan. A D gene is named only where the DNA matches it firmly. The size of a clone is reported for some rows only, either as once, few or many, or as a class for expanded clones.

J | V | size | D | CDR3 | DNA
TRBJ2-3 | TRBV10-3 | NA | NA | CAISDRTTHPDTQYF | TGTGCCATCAGTGACAGGACTACCCACCCAGATACGCAGTACTTT
TRBJ2-3 | TRBV7-6 | NA | NA | CASSLNPGDTQYF | TGTGCCAGCAGCCTCAACCCCGGAGATACGCAGTATTTT
TRBJ2-5 | TRBV6-1 | large | NA | CATENLRGETQYF | TGTGCCACCGAAAATCTCCGTGGGGAGACCCAGTACTTC
TRBJ1-1 | TRBV12-5 | few | NA | CASGQSNTEAFF | TGTGCTAGTGGCCAGAGTAACACTGAAGCTTTCTTT
TRBJ2-7 | TRBV6-1 | medium-sized | NA | CASSEEPGNPYEQYF | TGTGCCAGCAGTGAAGAACCGGGTAACCCCTACGAGCAGTACTTC
TRBJ2-3 | TRBV6-5 | medium-sized | NA | CASSYGLNTQYF | TGTGCCAGCAGTTATGGACTAAATACGCAGTATTTT
TRBJ2-3 | TRBV6-1 | NA | NA | CASALRVSSTDTQYF | TGTGCCAGCGCCTTACGTGTCTCTAGCACAGATACGCAGTATTTT
TRBJ2-7 | TRBV25-1 | many | TRBD1 | CASSEPRGQGANYEQYF | TGTGCCAGCAGTGAACCCCGTGGACAGGGGGCCAACTACGAGCAGTACTTC
TRBJ2-1 | TRBV25-1 | NA | NA | CASSEGTLEQFF | TGTGCCAGCAGCGAGGGGACGCTTGAGCAGTTCTTC
TRBJ1-3 | TRBV6-1 | NA | NA | CASSLRGSGNTIYF | TGTGCCAGCAGTCTGCGCGGGTCTGGAAACACCATATATTTT
TRBJ2-3 | TRBV6-5 | NA | TRBD2 | CASSYGGGGVGSTDTQYF | TGTGCCAGCAGTTACGGGGGGGGGGGTGTGGGGAGCACAGATACGCAGTATTTT
TRBJ1-1 | TRBV20-1 | NA | NA | CSAVPGTITEAFF | TGCAGTGCGGTACCGGGGACGATCACTGAAGCTTTCTTT
TRBJ1-1 | TRBV7-2 | many | TRBD1 | CASSLGTANTEAFF | TGTGCCAGCAGCCTCGGGACAGCGAACACTGAAGCTTTCTTT
TRBJ2-7 | TRBV30 | NA | NA | CAWSPGGTYEQYF | TGTGCCTGGAGTCCGGGGGGCACCTACGAGCAGTACTTC
TRBJ2-3 | TRBV6-1 | NA | NA | CASSETGRGPDTQYF | TGTGCCAGCAGTGAGACGGGCCGGGGGCCAGATACCCAGTATTTT
TRBJ2-3 | TRBV5-1 | NA | TRBD2 | CASSSVPPTSGGAVLEYF | TGCGCCAGCAGCTCTGTTCCCCCGACTAGCGGGGGGGCTGTACTGGAGTATTTT
TRBJ2-4 | TRBV6-1 | NA | NA | CASGDSGGDIQYF | TGTGCCAGCGGTGACAGTGGCGGAGACATTCAGTACTTC
TRBJ2-3 | TRBV6-1 | NA | NA | CASSLREATDMQYF | TGTGCCAGCAGTCTCCGGGAAGCCACAGATATGCAGTACTTT
TRBJ2-1 | TRBV6-1 | NA | TRBD2 | CASSEALAGTYNEQFF | TGTGCCAGCAGTGAGGCGCTAGCGGGAACGTACAATGAGCAGTTCTTC
TRBJ2-3 | TRBV7-2 | NA | NA | CAGSGCCSTDTQYF | TGTGCGGGGAGCGGGTGCTGTAGCACAGATACGCAGTACTTT
TRBJ2-6 | TRBV6-1 | NA | NA | CASQSGANVQSF | TGTGCCAGCCAGTCTGGGGCCAACGTGCAGTCTTTC
TRBJ1-5 | TRBV6-1 | medium-sized | NA | CASRSLNQPQHF | TGTGCCAGCCGGTCCCTTAATCAGCCCCAGCATTTT
TRBJ2-3 | TRBV25-1 | NA | TRBD1 | CASRSQGAQYF | TGTGCCAGCAGATCACAGGGGGCGCAGTATTTT
TRBJ2-4 | TRBV6-1 | few | NA | CASSDRGQDIQYF | TGTGCCAGCAGTGACAGGGGCCAAGACATTCAGTACTTC
TRBJ2-4 | TRBV6-5 | few | NA | CASSYGGSGKNIQYF | TGTGCCAGCAGTTATGGAGGGTCGGGCAAAAACATTCAGTACTTC
TRBJ2-3 | TRBV10-1 | NA | TRBD2 | CTSSPWVAGGTDTQYF | TGCACCAGCAGTCCTTGGGTAGCGGGAGGTACAGATACGCAGTATTTT
TRBJ2-3 | TRBV6-1 | NA | NA | CASTWGGGPFDKNTQYF | TGTGCCAGCACCTGGGGGGGGGGCCCCTTCGACAAAAACACGCAGTATTTT
TRBJ2-2 | TRBV27 | NA | TRBD1 | CASSLSTHRGPGGELFF | TGTGCCAGCAGTTTATCGACCCACAGGGGGCCTGGCGGGGAGCTGTTTTTT
TRBJ2-7 | TRBV11-2 | few | NA | CASSLAGSPTYEQYF | TGTGCCAGCAGCTTAGCGGGCAGTCCGACCTACGAGCAGTACTTC
TRBJ1-3 | TRBV5-1 | NA | NA | CASSLSGDSGNTIYF | TGCGCCAGCAGCTTGAGTGGAGACTCTGGAAACACCATATATTTT
TRBJ1-1 | TRBV27 | many | NA | CASLRETYTEAFF | TGTGCCAGCCTTAGAGAGACATACACTGAAGCTTTCTTT
TRBJ2-2 | TRBV7-6 | NA | NA | CASSSPRGTINTEALYF | TGTGCCAGCAGCTCCCCCCGGGGGACGATTAACACCGAGGCGCTGTACTTT
TRBJ2-3 | TRBV27 | NA | TRBD2 | CASRATGLAGQSGKNMQYF | TGTGCCAGCAGAGCCACGGGGCTAGCGGGGCAGTCTGGCAAAAACATGCAGTATTTT
TRBJ2-6 | TRBV27 | NA | NA | CASSSRGSGANVLTF | TGTGCCAGCAGTTCAAGGGGCTCTGGGGCCAACGTCCTGACTTTC
TRBJ2-1 | TRBV6-1 | few | NA | CASRSGSYNEQFF | TGTGCCAGCAGGTCTGGGTCCTACAATGAGCAGTTCTTC
TRBJ1-3 | TRBV9 | NA | NA | CASSVGPLVPSSGNTIYF | TGTGCCAGCAGCGTAGGCCCCCTTGTCCCTAGCTCTGGAAACACCATATATTTT
TRBJ2-3 | TRBV6-1 | NA | NA | CASGPGTCSKNMQYF | TGTGCCAGCGGCCCGGGGACGTGTTCCAAAAACATGCAGTATTTC
TRBJ2-7 | TRBV30 | NA | NA | CAWSVGTDSSYEQYF | TGTGCCTGGAGTGTAGGGACCGACAGCTCCTACGAGCAGTACTTC
TRBJ2-1 | TRBV6-1 | NA | TRBD2 | CASSELAGANNEQFF | TGTGCCAGCAGTGAGCTAGCGGGAGCCAACAATGAGCAGTTCTTC
TRBJ2-1 | TRBV7-6 | few | TRBD1 | CASSLGQGMEQFF | TGTGCCAGCAGCTTAGGACAGGGTATGGAGCAGTTCTTC
TRBJ2-4 | TRBV6-1 | once | TRBD2 | CACSEAGLRAKNTQYF | TGTGCCTGCAGTGAAGCGGGGCTGAGAGCCAAAAACACGCAGTACTTC
TRBJ2-5 | TRBV6-1 | few | NA | CASSEGGGGPDTQYF | TGTGCCAGCAGTGAGGGGGGCGGGGGCCCAGATACCCAGTATTTC
TRBJ2-2 | TRBV6-5 | NA | TRBD1 | CASSYGPHRGILGYTGELFF | TGTGCCAGCAGTTACGGGCCGCACAGGGGCATTCTCGGATACACCGGGGAGCTGTTTTTT
TRBJ2-2 | TRBV7-2 | NA | TRBD2 | CASRSGLAKGGGLFF | TGTGCCAGCAGATCGGGACTAGCGAAGGGGGGGGGGCTGTTTTTT
TRBJ2-1 | TRBV5-8 | once | NA | CASSLGQAHNEQFF | TGTGCCAGCAGCTTGGGACAGGCGCACAATGAGCAGTTCTTC
TRBJ1-1 | TRBV7-2 | NA | NA | CASSLERSNTEAFF | TGTGCCAGCAGCTTAGAGAGGTCGAACACTGAAGCTTTCTTT
TRBJ2-2 | TRBV27 | many | TRBD1 | CASNTFGTGITGELFF | TGTGCCAGCAATACTTTTGGGACAGGGATCACCGGGGAGCTGTTTTTT
TRBJ2-3 | TRBV12-3/TRBV12-4 | NA | NA | CASSLQGFGTDTQYF | TGTGCCAGCAGTTTACAGGGTTTCGGCACAGATACGCAGTATTTT
TRBJ1-1 | TRBV28 | NA | TRBD1 | CASSLIRTGGTEAFF | TGTGCCAGCAGTTTAATTCGGACAGGGGGCACTGAAGCTTTCTTT
TRBJ2-3 | TRBV6-5 | many | TRBD2 | CASSYSSGGSSTDTQYF | TGTGCCAGCAGTTACTCTAGCGGGGGGAGCAGCACAGATACGCAGTATTTT
TRBJ1-2 | TRBV4-1 | NA | NA | CASSLNTGDGYTF | TGCGCCAGCAGCCTCAACACGGGGGATGGCTACACCTTC
TRBJ2-2 | TRBV10-2 | NA | TRBD2 | CASGLAGGTGELFF | TGCGCCAGCGGACTAGCGGGAGGCACCGGGGAGCTGTTTTTT
TRBJ2-5 | TRBV6-1 | NA | NA | CASSDRGRKTQYF | TGTGCCAGCAGTGACAGGGGTCGAAAGACCCAGTACTTC
TRBJ2-2 | TRBV6-5 | few | TRBD1 | CASSYQGQGYTGELFF | TGTGCCAGCAGTTATCAGGGACAGGGGTACACCGGGGAGCTGTTTTTT